This T cell receptor (beta chain) appears in the sequencing data of a study of OX40 agonist ivuxolimab in advanced cancers. In this sample, this clone turned up once. Here immunoSEQ multiplex PCR was the method, and the copy in TCRdb shows in-frame clones only, minus some. The repertoire includes fewer than 90,000 clones, over 75% of them detected once, and 2.3% sits in the top ten. This sample comprised CD4+ or CD8+ T cells sorted from blood, obtained in a trial of the OX40 agonist ivuxolimab. This receptor was obtained from an adult with an advanced solid tumor such as melanoma, head and neck, liver or kidney cancer.

DNA for the CDR3: TGCGCCAGCAGCACGCCACCGAAATTTTCAGGGACCCCCAGGGGTGAGACCCAGTACTTC. Protein sequence: CASSTPPKFSGTPRGETQYF. The V and J genes are TRBV5-1 and TRBJ2-5; D possibly corresponds to TRBD1 (6 bases). Trimming stripped 4 bases from V and 5 bases from J, with 33 bases between. This CDR3 is built from 20 residues. Germline lookup yields CDR1 SGHRS and CDR2 YFSETQ.